The entry below gives a single T cell receptor (beta chain) sequence along with its context. Antigen specificity is unknown. This specimen belongs to a study of cytomegalovirus exposure and HLA in healthy donors. Across the whole study: Earlier findings included roughly 120 million unique TCR beta sequences obtained from about 179 million T cells. Study-wide findings and caveats: Researchers catalogued roughly 170 TCR beta chains as cytomegalovirus-associated.

The PCR employed 60 Vbeta primers together with 13 Jbeta primers. Sequencing used immunoSEQ multiplex PCR; TCRdb keeps in-frame clones, though not all of them. The profile shows fewer than 40,000 clones, about four fifths of them singletons. Source material: PBMCs. The receptor's source is a woman between 40 and 55 years old in good health and CMV-seronegative.

For the CDR3, the DNA is TGTGCCAGCAGCTATACAGGTTTCTCTGGAAACACCATATATTTT. The encoded protein is CASSYTGFSGNTIYF. This chain uses TRBV7-9 with TRBJ1-3; weak D call: TRBD1 (5 bases). The CDR3 is 15 amino acids. Germline V CDR1 and CDR2: SEHNR, FQNEAQ (reference sequence). V was clipped by 4 bases and J by 0 bases, with 10 bases between them.